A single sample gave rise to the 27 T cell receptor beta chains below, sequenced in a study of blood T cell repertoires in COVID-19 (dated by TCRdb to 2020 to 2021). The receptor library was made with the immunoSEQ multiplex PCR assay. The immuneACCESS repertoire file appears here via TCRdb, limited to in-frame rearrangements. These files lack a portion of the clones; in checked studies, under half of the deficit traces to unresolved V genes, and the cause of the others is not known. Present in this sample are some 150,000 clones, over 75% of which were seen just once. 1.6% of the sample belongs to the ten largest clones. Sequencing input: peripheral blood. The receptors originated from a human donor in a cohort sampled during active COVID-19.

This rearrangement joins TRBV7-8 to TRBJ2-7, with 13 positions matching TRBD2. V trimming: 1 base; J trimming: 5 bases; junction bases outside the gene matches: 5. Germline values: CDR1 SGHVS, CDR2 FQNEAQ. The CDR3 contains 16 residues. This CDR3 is CASSLVGGLAGNEQYF. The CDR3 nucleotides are TGTGCCAGCAGCTTAGTGGGGGGACTAGCGGGAAACGAGCAGTACTTC.

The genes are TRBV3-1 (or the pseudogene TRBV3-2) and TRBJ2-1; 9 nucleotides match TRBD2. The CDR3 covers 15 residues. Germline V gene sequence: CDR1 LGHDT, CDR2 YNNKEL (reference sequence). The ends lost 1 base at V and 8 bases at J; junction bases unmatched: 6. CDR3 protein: CASSQGLAAVDEQFF. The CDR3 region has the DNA TGTGCCAGCAGCCAAGGACTAGCGGCGGTCGATGAGCAGTTCTTC.

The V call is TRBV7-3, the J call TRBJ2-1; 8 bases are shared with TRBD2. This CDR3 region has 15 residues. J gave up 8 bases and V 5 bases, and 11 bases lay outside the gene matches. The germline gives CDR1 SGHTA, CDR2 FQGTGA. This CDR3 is CASSPGTRGLYEQFF. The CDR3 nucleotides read TGTGCCAGCAGCCCCGGGACTAGGGGGTTGTATGAGCAGTTCTTC.

For the CDR3, the DNA is TGTGCCAGCAGAAGGTTCGGGACAGCCTATGGCTACACCTTC. This translates into CASRRFGTAYGYTF. The chain links TRBV28 to TRBJ1-2; 7 bases agree with TRBD1. The germline V gene encodes CDR1 MDHEN and CDR2 SYDVKM. CDR3 length: 14 amino acids. V lost 6 bases, J lost 4 bases, and 8 bases stayed unmatched.

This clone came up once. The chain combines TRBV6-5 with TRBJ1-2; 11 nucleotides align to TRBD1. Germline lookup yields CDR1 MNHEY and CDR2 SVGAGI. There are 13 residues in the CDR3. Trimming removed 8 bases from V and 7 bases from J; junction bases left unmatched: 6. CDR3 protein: CASRTGGFSGYTF. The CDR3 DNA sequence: TGTGCCAGCCGGACAGGGGGCTTCTCTGGCTACACCTTC.

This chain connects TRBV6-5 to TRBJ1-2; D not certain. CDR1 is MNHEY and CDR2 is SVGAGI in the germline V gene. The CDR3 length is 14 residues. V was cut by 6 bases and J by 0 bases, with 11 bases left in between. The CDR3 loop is CASSPAGSNYGYTF. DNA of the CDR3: TGTGCCAGCAGCCCGGCAGGTTCTAACTATGGCTACACCTTC.

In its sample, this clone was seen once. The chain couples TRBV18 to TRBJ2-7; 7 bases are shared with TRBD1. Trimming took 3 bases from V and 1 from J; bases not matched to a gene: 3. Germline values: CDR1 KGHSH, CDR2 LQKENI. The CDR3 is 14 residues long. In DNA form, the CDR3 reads TGTGCCAGCTCACCGGACAGGACGTCCTACGAGCAGTACTTC. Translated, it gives CASSPDRTSYEQYF.

The CDR3 sequence: CASSQAHRTGGYPERTEAFF. As DNA, the CDR3 is TGTGCCAGCAGCCAAGCCCACAGGACAGGGGGTTACCCTGAAAGGACTGAAGCTTTCTTT. The gene calls are TRBV4-2 and TRBJ1-1; 10 nucleotides line up with TRBD1. The trim removed 1 base at V and 5 bases at J, leaving 19 bases unmatched. The germline V gene encodes CDR1 LGHNA and CDR2 YNFKEQ. The CDR3 is 20 amino acids.

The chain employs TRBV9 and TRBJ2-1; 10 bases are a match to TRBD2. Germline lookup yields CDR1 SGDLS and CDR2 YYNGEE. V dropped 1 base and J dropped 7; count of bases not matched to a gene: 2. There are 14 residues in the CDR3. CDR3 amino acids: CASSVFSGRNEQFF. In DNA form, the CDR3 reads TGTGCCAGCAGCGTATTTAGCGGGAGGAATGAGCAGTTCTTC.

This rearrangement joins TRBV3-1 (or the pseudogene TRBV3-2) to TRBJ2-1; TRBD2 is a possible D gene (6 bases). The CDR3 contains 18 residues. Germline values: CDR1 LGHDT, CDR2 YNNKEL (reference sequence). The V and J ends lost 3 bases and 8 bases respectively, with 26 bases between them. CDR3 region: CASSHPRSGQMGGHEQFF. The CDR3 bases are TGTGCCAGCAGCCATCCCAGGAGCGGGCAGATGGGTGGGCATGAGCAGTTCTTC.

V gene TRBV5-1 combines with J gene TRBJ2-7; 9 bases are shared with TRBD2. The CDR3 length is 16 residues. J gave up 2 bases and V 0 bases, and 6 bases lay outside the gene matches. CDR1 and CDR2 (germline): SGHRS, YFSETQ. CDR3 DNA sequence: TGCGCCAGCAGCTTGGAGGTAGCGGGAGTCCCCTACGAGCAGTACTTC. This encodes CASSLEVAGVPYEQYF.

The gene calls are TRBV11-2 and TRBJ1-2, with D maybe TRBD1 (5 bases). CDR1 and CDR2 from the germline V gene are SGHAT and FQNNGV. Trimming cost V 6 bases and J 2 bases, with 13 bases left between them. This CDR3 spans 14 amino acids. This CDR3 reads CASRPTGGNYGYTF. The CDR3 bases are TGTGCCAGCAGACCGACGGGGGGAAACTATGGCTACACCTTC.

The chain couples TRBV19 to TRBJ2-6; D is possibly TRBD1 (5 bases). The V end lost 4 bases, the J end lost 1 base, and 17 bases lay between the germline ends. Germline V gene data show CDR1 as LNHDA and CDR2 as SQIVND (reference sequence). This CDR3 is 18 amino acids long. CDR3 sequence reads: CASSKGASSLSGANVLTF. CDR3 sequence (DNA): TGTGCCAGTAGTAAAGGGGCCTCCAGCCTGTCTGGGGCCAACGTCCTGACTTTC.

CDR3 loop: CASSLYRNTEAFF. CDR3 DNA sequence: TGTGCCAGCTCACTTTACAGAAACACTGAAGCTTTCTTT. This sequence joins TRBV18 and TRBJ1-1; no firm D call. Per the germline V gene, CDR1 is KGHSH and CDR2 is LQKENI. V gave up 4 bases and J gave up 2 bases, with 8 bases separating them. The CDR3 covers 13 residues. Supplemented by reference TRBV18 and TRBJ1-1, the full variable domain reads NAGVMQNPRHLVRRRGQEARLRCSPMKGHSHVYWYRQLPEEGLKFMVYLQKENIIDESGMPKERFSAEFPKEGPSILRIQQVVRGDSAAYFCASSLYRNTEAFFGQGTRLTVV.

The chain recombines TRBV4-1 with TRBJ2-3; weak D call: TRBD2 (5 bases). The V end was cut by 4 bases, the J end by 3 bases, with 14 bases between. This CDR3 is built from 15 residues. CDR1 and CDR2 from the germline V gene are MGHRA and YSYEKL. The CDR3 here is CASSPPGSGTDTQYF. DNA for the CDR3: TGCGCCAGCAGCCCCCCTGGAAGCGGAACAGATACGCAGTATTTT.

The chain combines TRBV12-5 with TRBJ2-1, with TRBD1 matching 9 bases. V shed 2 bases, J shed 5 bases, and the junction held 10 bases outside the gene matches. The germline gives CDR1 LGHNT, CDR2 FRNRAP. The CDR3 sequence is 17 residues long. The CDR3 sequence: CASGLPNAGQGNNEQFF. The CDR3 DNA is TGTGCTAGTGGTTTGCCAAACGCGGGACAGGGAAACAATGAGCAGTTCTTC.

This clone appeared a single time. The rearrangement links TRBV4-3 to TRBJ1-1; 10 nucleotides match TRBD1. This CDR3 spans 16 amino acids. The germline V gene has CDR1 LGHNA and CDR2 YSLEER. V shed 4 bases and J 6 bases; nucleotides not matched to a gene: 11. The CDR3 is CASSPAPTGGASEAFF. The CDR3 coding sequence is TGCGCCAGCAGCCCTGCCCCGACAGGGGGCGCCTCTGAAGCTTTCTTT.

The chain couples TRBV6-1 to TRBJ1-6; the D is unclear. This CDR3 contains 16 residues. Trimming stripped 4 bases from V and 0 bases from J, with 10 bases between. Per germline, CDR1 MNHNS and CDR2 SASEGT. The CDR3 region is CASSGGGSSYNSPLHF. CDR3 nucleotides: TGTGCCAGCAGTGGGGGAGGGAGCTCCTATAATTCACCCCTCCACTTT.

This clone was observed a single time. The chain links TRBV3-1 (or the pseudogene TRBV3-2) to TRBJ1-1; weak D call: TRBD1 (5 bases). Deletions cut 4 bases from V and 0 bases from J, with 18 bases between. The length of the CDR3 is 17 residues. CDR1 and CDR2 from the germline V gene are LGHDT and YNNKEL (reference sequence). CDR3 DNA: TGTGCCAGCAGCCCCGGGCAGGGCTTAGAGGTGAACACTGAAGCTTTCTTT. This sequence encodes CASSPGQGLEVNTEAFF.

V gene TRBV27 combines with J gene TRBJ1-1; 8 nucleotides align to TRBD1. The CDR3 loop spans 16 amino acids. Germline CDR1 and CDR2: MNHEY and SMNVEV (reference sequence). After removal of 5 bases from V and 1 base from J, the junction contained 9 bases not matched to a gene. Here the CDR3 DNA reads TGTGCCAGCAGTCAAGGACAGGGCCTAAGGAACACTGAAGCTTTCTTT. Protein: CASSQGQGLRNTEAFF.

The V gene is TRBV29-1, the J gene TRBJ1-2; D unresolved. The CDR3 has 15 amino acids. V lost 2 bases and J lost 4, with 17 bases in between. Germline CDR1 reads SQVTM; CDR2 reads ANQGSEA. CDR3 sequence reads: CSVELPGRAGYGYTF. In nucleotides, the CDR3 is TGCAGCGTTGAACTACCCGGGCGGGCTGGCTATGGCTACACCTTC.

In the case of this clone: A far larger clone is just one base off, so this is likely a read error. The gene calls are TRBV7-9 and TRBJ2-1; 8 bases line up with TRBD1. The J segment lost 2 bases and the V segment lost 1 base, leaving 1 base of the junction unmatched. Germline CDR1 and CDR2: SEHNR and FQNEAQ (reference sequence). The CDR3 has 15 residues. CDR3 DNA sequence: TGTGCCAGCAGCTTAGGACAGGGGCCCTACAATGAGCAGTTCTTC. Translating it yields CASSLGQGPYNEQFF.

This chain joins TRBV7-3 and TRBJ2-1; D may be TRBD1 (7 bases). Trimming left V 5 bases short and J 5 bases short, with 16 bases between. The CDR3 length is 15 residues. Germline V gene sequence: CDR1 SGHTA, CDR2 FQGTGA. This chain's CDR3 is CASSQGGPFNNEQFF. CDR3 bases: TGTGCCAGCAGCCAGGGGGGACCCTTTAACAATGAGCAGTTCTTC. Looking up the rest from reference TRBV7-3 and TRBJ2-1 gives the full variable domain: GAGVSQTPSNKVTEKGKYVELRCDPISGHTALYWYRQSLGQGPEFLIYFQGTGAADDSGLPNDRFFAVRPEGSVSTLKIQRTERGDSAVYLCASSQGGPFNNEQFFGPGTRLTVL.

In nucleotides, the CDR3 is TGTGCCAGCAGTCTTCTAAGGGGTGAGCAGTTCTTC. Translated: CASSLLRGEQFF. The chain carries TRBV28 and TRBJ2-1; possible D gene TRBD1, 5 bases. V was pared by 5 bases and J by 9 bases, with 11 bases between. The CDR3 loop spans 12 amino acids. Germline values: CDR1 MDHEN, CDR2 SYDVKM.

This CDR3 is CASSLAAGPNEQYF. In nucleotides, the CDR3 is TGCGCCAGCAGCTTGGCCGCAGGGCCCAACGAGCAGTACTTC. The chain joins TRBV5-1 to TRBJ2-7; TRBD1 might be the D (5 bases). The CDR3 totals 14 residues. CDR1 is SGHRS and CDR2 is YFSETQ in the germline V gene. Trimming cost V 0 bases and J 5 bases, with 12 bases left between them. Combining the CDR3 with reference TRBV5-1 and TRBJ2-7 gives the whole variable domain KAGVTQTPRYLIKTRGQQVTLSCSPISGHRSVSWYQQTPGQGLQFLFEYFSETQRNKGNFPGRFSGRQFSNSRSEMNVSTLELGDSALYLCASSLAAGPNEQYFGPGTRLTVT.

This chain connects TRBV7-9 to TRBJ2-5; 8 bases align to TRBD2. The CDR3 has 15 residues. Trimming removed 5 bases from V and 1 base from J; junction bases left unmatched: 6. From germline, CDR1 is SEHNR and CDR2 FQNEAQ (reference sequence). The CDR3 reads CASSASGSIQETQYF. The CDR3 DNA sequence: TGTGCCAGCAGCGCTAGCGGGTCTATCCAAGAGACCCAGTACTTC.

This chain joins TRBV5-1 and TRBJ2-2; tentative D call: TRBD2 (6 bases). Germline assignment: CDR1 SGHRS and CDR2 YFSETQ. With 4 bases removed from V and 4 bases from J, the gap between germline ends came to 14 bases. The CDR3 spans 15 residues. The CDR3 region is CASSPPGVGTGELFF. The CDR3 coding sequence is TGCGCCAGCAGCCCACCGGGGGTGGGCACCGGGGAGCTGTTTTTT.